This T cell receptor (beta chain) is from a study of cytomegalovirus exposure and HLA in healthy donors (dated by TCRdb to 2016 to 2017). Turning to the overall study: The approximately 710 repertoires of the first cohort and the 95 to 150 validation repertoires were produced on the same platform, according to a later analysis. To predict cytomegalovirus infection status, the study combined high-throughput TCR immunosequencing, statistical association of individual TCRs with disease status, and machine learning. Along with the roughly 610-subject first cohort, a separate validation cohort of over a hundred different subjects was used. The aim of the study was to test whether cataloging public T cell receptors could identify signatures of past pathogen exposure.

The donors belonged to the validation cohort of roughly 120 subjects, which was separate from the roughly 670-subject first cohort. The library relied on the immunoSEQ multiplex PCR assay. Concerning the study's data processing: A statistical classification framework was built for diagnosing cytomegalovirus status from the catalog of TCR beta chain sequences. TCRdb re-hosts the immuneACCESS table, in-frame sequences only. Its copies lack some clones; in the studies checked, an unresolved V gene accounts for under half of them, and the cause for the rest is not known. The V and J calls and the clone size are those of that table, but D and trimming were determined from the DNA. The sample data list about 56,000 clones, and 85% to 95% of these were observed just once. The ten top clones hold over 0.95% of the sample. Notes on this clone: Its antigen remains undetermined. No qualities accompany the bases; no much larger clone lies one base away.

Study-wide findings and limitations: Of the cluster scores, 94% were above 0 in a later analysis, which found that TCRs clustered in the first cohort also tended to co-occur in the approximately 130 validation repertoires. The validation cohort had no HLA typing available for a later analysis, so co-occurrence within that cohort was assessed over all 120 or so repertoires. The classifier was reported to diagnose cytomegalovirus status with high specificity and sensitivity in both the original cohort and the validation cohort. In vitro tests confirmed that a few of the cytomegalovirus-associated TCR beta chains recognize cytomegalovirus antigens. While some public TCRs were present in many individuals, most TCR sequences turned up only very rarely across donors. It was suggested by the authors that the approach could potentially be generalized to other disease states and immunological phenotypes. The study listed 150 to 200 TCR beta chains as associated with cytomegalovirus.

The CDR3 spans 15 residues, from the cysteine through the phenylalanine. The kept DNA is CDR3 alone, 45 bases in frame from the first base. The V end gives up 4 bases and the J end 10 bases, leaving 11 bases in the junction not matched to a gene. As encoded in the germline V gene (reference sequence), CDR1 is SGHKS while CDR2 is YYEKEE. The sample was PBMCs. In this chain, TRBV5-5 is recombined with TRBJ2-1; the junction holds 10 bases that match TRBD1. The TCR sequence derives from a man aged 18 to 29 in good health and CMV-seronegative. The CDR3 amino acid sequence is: CASSPGTGESGEQFF. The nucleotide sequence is TGTGCCAGCAGCCCCGGGACAGGGGAATCGGGGGAGCAGTTCTTC.